Shown below are 24 T cell receptor beta chains from a single sample sequenced in a study of blood T cell repertoires in COVID-19. Only in-frame clones appear in the TCRdb table, and some are missing; sequencing was by immunoSEQ multiplex PCR. This sample has under 200,000 clones; 75% to 85% occur once, and the top ten carry around 6%. The sample was peripheral blood. These receptors all come from a woman aged 40 to 49 with COVID-19, enrolled during active disease.

The V call is TRBV11-2, the J call TRBJ1-5; TRBD1 might be the D (6 bases). The CDR3 sequence is 15 residues long. V lost 5 bases and J 4 bases, leaving 15 bases between the germline ends. Per germline, CDR1 SGHAT and CDR2 FQNNGV. The CDR3 nucleotides read TGTGCCAGCAGCCAAGTACAGGGTTGGAATCAGCCCCAGCATTTT. This sequence encodes CASSQVQGWNQPQHF.

J is TRBJ1-2 and V is TRBV2, with 8 bases identical to TRBD1. CDR3 size: 13 residues. From germline, CDR1 is SNHLY and CDR2 FYNNEI. V trimming: 8 bases; J trimming: 5 bases; junction bases outside the gene matches: 7. CDR3 protein: CASVDRGSYGYTF. The CDR3 region has the DNA TGTGCCAGCGTTGACAGGGGAAGTTATGGCTACACCTTC.

The genes are TRBV19 and TRBJ1-2, with TRBD1 matching over 11 bases. The junction had 5 bases not matched to a gene; V was cut back by 2 bases and J by 6 bases. The length of the CDR3 is 15 residues. Per the germline V gene, CDR1 is LNHDA and CDR2 is SQIVND (reference sequence). The CDR3 loop is CASSISDRGRDGYTF. As DNA, the CDR3 is TGTGCCAGTAGTATATCGGACAGGGGGCGCGATGGCTACACCTTC.

The chain couples TRBV19 to TRBJ1-1; 7 nucleotides agree with TRBD1. The ends lost 6 bases at V and 4 bases at J; junction bases unmatched: 23. The CDR3 spans 19 residues. The germline CDR1 and CDR2 sequences are LNHDA and SQIVND (reference sequence). The CDR3 is CASRFNPDRDSVSRTEAFF. In DNA, the CDR3 is TGTGCCAGTAGATTCAACCCTGACAGGGATTCCGTTTCGCGCACTGAAGCTTTCTTT.

V is TRBV30 and J is TRBJ1-2; no clear D. The ends were cut back, 8 bases at V and 1 base at J, with 11 bases in the middle. CDR1 is GTSNPN and CDR2 is SVGIG in the germline V gene (reference sequence). The CDR3 has 12 residues. DNA of the CDR3: TGTGCCAGCATGAACGTTAACTATGGCTACACCTTC. Encoded protein: CASMNVNYGYTF.

The chain is built from TRBV11-2 and TRBJ1-5; D unresolved. This CDR3 region has 13 residues. Trimming cost V 8 bases and J 1 base, with 9 bases left between them. CDR1 is SGHAT and CDR2 is FQNNGV in the germline V gene. The CDR3 nucleotides are TGTGCCAGCGGTAGAGCCAGCAATCAGCCCCAGCATTTT. This codes for CASGRASNQPQHF.

The chain employs TRBV15 and TRBJ2-5, with D possibly being TRBD2 (5 bases). The germline gives CDR1 LNHNV, CDR2 YYDKDF (reference sequence). CDR3 length equals 16 residues. Trimming took 0 bases from V and 1 from J, leaving 12 bases between them. The CDR3 spells CATSRDGEMGQETQYF. The CDR3 DNA sequence: TGTGCCACCAGCAGAGACGGGGAGATGGGCCAAGAGACCCAGTACTTC.

This clone was seen a few times. CDR3 sequence reads: CASSYHGSSGANVLTF. The CDR3 nucleotides read TGTGCCAGCAGTTACCACGGGAGCTCTGGGGCCAACGTCCTGACTTTC. The chain uses TRBV6-5 and TRBJ2-6, with D tentatively TRBD2 (6 bases). Trimming removed 2 bases at V and 0 bases at J, with 8 bases between. This CDR3 spans 16 amino acids. Looked up from germline, CDR1 is MNHEY and CDR2 is SVGAGI.

V and J are TRBV20-1 and TRBJ2-7; possible D gene TRBD1, 6 bases. The CDR3 contains 18 residues. Looked up from germline, CDR1 is DFQATT and CDR2 is SNEGSKA (reference sequence). Trimming cost V 3 bases and J 2 bases, with 26 bases left between them. CDR3 nucleotide sequence: TGCAGTGCTAGTCTCCGGGACAAGGGGCGACAAGTAACCTACGAGCAGTACTTC. This gives the protein CSASLRDKGRQVTYEQYF.

This rearrangement joins TRBV5-1 to TRBJ1-1; tentative D call: TRBD1 (6 bases). The V and J ends lost 4 bases and 1 base respectively, with 11 bases between them. Germline CDR1 and CDR2: SGHRS and YFSETQ. The CDR3 length is 14 residues. The CDR3 is CASSPGHENTEAFF. The CDR3 DNA is TGCGCCAGCAGCCCGGGACACGAGAACACTGAAGCTTTCTTT.

V gene TRBV11-2 combines with J gene TRBJ1-4; D gene uncertain. Deletions cut 0 bases from V and 8 bases from J, with 4 bases between. Germline V lookup: CDR1 SGHAT, CDR2 FQNNGV. The CDR3 length is 12 residues. Written as DNA, the CDR3 is TGTGCCAGCAGCTTAGACCTCGAAAAACTGTTTTTT. This sequence encodes CASSLDLEKLFF.

The rearrangement joins TRBV2 to TRBJ1-2; D perhaps matches TRBD1 (5 bases). Germline values: CDR1 SNHLY, CDR2 FYNNEI. There are 14 residues in the CDR3. V was shortened by 5 bases and J by 8 bases, with 18 bases between the two germline ends. CDR3 coding DNA: TGTGCCAGCAGTCCTGTGACAGACCCTAGAGGCTACACCTTC. Its translation: CASSPVTDPRGYTF.

This clone has a single count. J is TRBJ2-2 and V is TRBV5-8; TRBD1 matches at 9 bases. Trimming took 4 bases from V and 0 from J; bases not matched to a gene: 4. CDR1 is SGHTS, CDR2 YDEGEE, per germline. The CDR3 has 16 amino acids. The CDR3 DNA reads TGTGCCAGCAGCAGCCGGACAGGGGCGAACACCGGGGAGCTGTTTTTT. Translating it yields CASSSRTGANTGELFF.

The V gene is TRBV19, the J gene TRBJ2-3; maybe TRBD1 (6 bases). Trimming took off 4 bases at V and 10 bases at J, with 12 bases between the two ends. The germline V gene has CDR1 LNHDA and CDR2 SQIVND (reference sequence). This CDR3 contains 12 residues. CDR3 in amino acids: CASSTSGGSQYF. The CDR3 bases are TGTGCCAGTAGTACCAGTGGGGGCTCGCAGTATTTT.

In DNA, the CDR3 is TGTGCCAGCAGCCCACCGGGACAGGGTCGCTACACTTTCAAACCCGACCCGAACACCGGGGAGCTGTTTTTT. Its translation is CASSPPGQGRYTFKPDPNTGELFF. The rearrangement uses TRBV3-1 (or the pseudogene TRBV3-2) and TRBJ2-2, with 9 nucleotides matching TRBD1. This CDR3 is built from 24 residues. Germline CDR1 LGHDT, CDR2 YNNKEL (reference sequence). The V and J ends lost 4 bases and 0 bases, in that order; junction bases with no gene match: 27.

The chain couples TRBV5-4 to TRBJ2-7; unclear D gene. Per germline, CDR1 SGHNT and CDR2 YYREEE (reference sequence). The CDR3 is 15 residues long. Trimming removed 1 base at V and 0 bases at J, with 11 bases between. The CDR3 loop reads CASSLIGSSSYEQYF. The DNA of the CDR3 is TGTGCCAGCAGCTTGATCGGGTCAAGCTCCTACGAGCAGTACTTC.

This clone was recorded only once. CDR3 bases: TGTGCCATCAGTGGGGGACAGGGAGATGGCTACACCTTC. Translated, it gives CAISGGQGDGYTF. This chain uses TRBV10-3 with TRBJ1-2; TRBD1 matches at 9 bases. Germline V lookup: CDR1 ENHRY, CDR2 SYGVKD. With 4 bases clipped from V and 6 bases from J, the junction kept 3 bases outside the gene matches. The CDR3 is made up of 13 amino acids.

This chain connects TRBV5-4 to TRBJ2-2; 9 bases match TRBD1. Per the germline V gene, CDR1 is SGHNT and CDR2 is YYREEE (reference sequence). Trimming removed 6 bases from V and 0 bases from J; junction bases left unmatched: 3. The CDR3 extends over 15 amino acids. The CDR3 loop is CASKRQGANTGELFF. The CDR3 DNA sequence: TGTGCCAGCAAAAGACAGGGGGCGAACACCGGGGAGCTGTTTTTT.

The rearrangement uses TRBV19 and TRBJ1-1; D may be TRBD1 (6 bases). The CDR3 loop spans 15 amino acids. V lost 1 base and J lost 1, with 10 bases in between. Germline V gene sequence: CDR1 LNHDA, CDR2 SQIVND (reference sequence). CDR3 nucleotides: TGTGCCAGTAGTATAGCGGCAGGGGCGAACACTGAAGCTTTCTTT. It yields the protein CASSIAAGANTEAFF.

The J gene is TRBJ1-1, the V gene TRBV7-3; D not certain. This CDR3 has 15 amino acids. The germline CDR1 and CDR2 sequences are SGHTA and FQGTGA. V was trimmed by 7 bases and J by 4 bases, leaving 19 bases between them. DNA of the CDR3: TGTGCCAGCAACTACCCGGTAGTAGCGGGCACTGAAGCTTTCTTT. It is translated as CASNYPVVAGTEAFF. The variable domain in full, with the rest retrieved from reference TRBV7-3 and TRBJ1-1, is GAGVSQTPSNKVTEKGKYVELRCDPISGHTALYWYRQSLGQGPEFLIYFQGTGAADDSGLPNDRFFAVRPEGSVSTLKIQRTERGDSAVYLCASNYPVVAGTEAFFGQGTRLTVV.

This sequence joins TRBV6-5 and TRBJ1-2, with D perhaps matching TRBD1 (5 bases). Germline loops: CDR1 MNHEY, CDR2 SVGAGI. There are 15 residues in the CDR3. Trimming stripped 0 bases from V and 3 bases from J, with 11 bases between. In DNA, the CDR3 is TGTGCCAGCAGTTACTCGGACACGCTCCACTATGGCTACACCTTC. This translates into CASSYSDTLHYGYTF.

The CDR3 loop is CASSRGLAGAGTGELFF. The CDR3 DNA reads as TGTGCCAGCAGCCGAGGACTAGCGGGAGCGGGGACCGGGGAGCTGTTTTTT. The chain links TRBV3-1 (or the pseudogene TRBV3-2) to TRBJ2-2; TRBD2 agrees at 13 bases. V gave up 4 bases and J gave up 5 bases; unmatched junction bases: 7. The length of the CDR3 is 17 residues. Germline V gene sequence: CDR1 LGHDT, CDR2 YNNKEL (reference sequence).

The chain combines TRBV2 with TRBJ1-2; D not resolved. This CDR3 spans 15 amino acids. V shed 5 bases and J shed 1 base, with 14 bases lying between them. Germline CDR1 is SNHLY and CDR2 is FYNNEI. CDR3 nucleotides: TGTGCCAGCAGTAGGGAGTCCCGGGTTAACTATGGCTACACCTTC. It specifies CASSRESRVNYGYTF.

The chain couples TRBV3-1 (or the pseudogene TRBV3-2) to TRBJ2-7; 12 bases match TRBD1. Germline-derived CDR1 and CDR2 are LGHDT and YNNKEL (reference sequence). The CDR3 has 16 residues. Germline trimming cut 0 bases from V and 5 bases from J; bases unmatched to any gene: 5. For the CDR3, the DNA is TGTGCCAGCAGCCAAGAGTGGGGACAGGGGGCCAACGAGCAGTACTTC. This sequence encodes CASSQEWGQGANEQYF.